This T cell receptor beta chain was captured in a study of shared clonotypes between healthy human individuals. The assay ran at deep level. Each subset's genomic DNA was shared equally among a number of immunoSEQ plates. Produced via immunoSEQ multiplex PCR; TCRdb's table is partial and in-frame only. This sample has around 1 million clones, with 70% to 85% found just once. Germline CDR1 SGHDT, CDR2 YYEEEE. This CDR3 region has 14 residues. V was cut by 2 bases and J by 5 bases, with 11 bases left in between. The specimen sequenced was memory CD4+ T cells sorted from blood. Subset noted: CD45RA-negative fraction. The clonotype was recovered from a man between 18 and 35 years old in good health. The gene calls are TRBV5-6 and TRBJ2-1; D uncertain. The CDR3 DNA reads TGTGCCAGCAGCTTCTCGGATACCAACAATGAGCAGTTCTTC. Residues: CASSFSDTNNEQFF.